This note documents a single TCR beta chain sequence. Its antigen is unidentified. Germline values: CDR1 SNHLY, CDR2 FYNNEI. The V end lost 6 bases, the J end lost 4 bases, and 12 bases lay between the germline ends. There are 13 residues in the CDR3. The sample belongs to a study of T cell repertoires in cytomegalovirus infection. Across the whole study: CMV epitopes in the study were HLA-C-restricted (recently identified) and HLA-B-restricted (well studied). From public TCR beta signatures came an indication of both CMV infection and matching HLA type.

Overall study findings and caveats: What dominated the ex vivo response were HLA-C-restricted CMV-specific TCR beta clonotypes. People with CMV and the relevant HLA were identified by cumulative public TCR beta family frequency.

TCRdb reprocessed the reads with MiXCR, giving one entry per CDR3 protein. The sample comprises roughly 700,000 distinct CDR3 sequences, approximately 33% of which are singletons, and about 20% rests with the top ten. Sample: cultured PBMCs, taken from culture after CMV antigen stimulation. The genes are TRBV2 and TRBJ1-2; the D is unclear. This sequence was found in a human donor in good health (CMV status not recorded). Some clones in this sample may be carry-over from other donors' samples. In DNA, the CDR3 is TGTGCCAGCAGAGTTCGGGAGGGCTATGGCTACACCTTC. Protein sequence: CASRVREGYGYTF.